This T cell receptor (beta chain) was sequenced for a study of chemoradiotherapy in HPV16-positive cancers. The CDR3 has 16 residues. With 1 base clipped from V and 8 bases from J, the junction kept 10 bases outside the gene matches. The germline CDR1 and CDR2 sequences are MDHEN and SYDVKM. Some clones are missing from TCRdb's copy, which holds only in-frame ones; the method was immunoSEQ multiplex PCR. The sample holds a few thousand clones, 85% to 90% seen once. Sample: tumor tissue, taken from a patient who underwent chemoradiotherapy. This receptor was identified in a human donor with HPV-associated anogenital cancer. The chain has TRBV28 and TRBJ1-4, with 7 bases lining up with TRBD1. CDR3 nucleotide sequence: TGTGCCAGCAGTTTATTACGTGACAGGGAGTGGGAAAAACTGTTTTTT. It specifies CASSLLRDREWEKLFF. Based on the CDR3 plus reference TRBV28 and TRBJ1-4, the full variable domain is DVKVTQSSRYLVKRTGEKVFLECVQDMDHENMFWYRQDPGLGLRLIYFSYDVKMKEKGDIPEGYSVSREKKERFSLILESASTNQTSMYLCASSLLRDREWEKLFFGSGTQLSVL.